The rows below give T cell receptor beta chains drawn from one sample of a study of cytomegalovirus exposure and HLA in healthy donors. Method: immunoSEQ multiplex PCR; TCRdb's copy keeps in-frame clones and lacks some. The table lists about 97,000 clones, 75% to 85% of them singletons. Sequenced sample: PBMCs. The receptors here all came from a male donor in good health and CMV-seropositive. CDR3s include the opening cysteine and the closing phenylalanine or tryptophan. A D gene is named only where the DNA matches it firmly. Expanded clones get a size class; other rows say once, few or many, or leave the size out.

TGCGCCAGCAGCTGGGGGGACAGGAACTATGGCTACACCTTC	CASSWGDRNYGYTF	TRBJ1-2	TRBV5-1	TRBD1	.
TGTGCCAGTAGTCCTAGGGCCCAGGGTTGGATGAACACTGAAGCTTTCTTT	CASSPRAQGWMNTEAFF	TRBJ1-1	TRBV19	.	.
TGTGCCAGCAGCTCGGGGGGGGTCTTTCAAGAGACCCAGTACTTC	CASSSGGVFQETQYF	TRBJ2-5	TRBV7-3	TRBD2	.
TGTGCCAGCACTTACGGGAGCACTGGGGCCAACGTCCTGACTTTC	CASTYGSTGANVLTF	TRBJ2-6	TRBV2	.	.
TGTGCCAGCAGCGTTCTCAGTGGGGCGGATACGCAGTATTTT	CASSVLSGADTQYF	TRBJ2-3	TRBV9	.	.
TGCAGCGTTAGAAGACAGGAGTCCCACGAGCAGTACTTC	CSVRRQESHEQYF	TRBJ2-7	TRBV29-1	.	.
TGCAGCGTTCCCTACAGGGGTGGCTACACCTTC	CSVPYRGGYTF	TRBJ1-2	TRBV29-1	TRBD1	.
TGTGCCAGCAGCTTAGGGGGGACAGGGAAATCTGGAAACACCATATATTTT	CASSLGGTGKSGNTIYF	TRBJ1-3	TRBV7-8	TRBD1	.
TGCGCCAGCAGCCCGGGCCTTAGGCGGGGGCCACCTTACGAGCAGTACTTC	CASSPGLRRGPPYEQYF	TRBJ2-7	TRBV4-1	.	.
TGTGCCAGCAGCGAAACAGGGTACTATGGCTACACCTTC	CASSETGYYGYTF	TRBJ1-2	TRBV13	.	.
TGTGCCAGCAGTTACGAAAGGGAGCCTTTCTTT	CASSYEREPFF	TRBJ1-1	TRBV6-6	.	.
TGTGCCACTCCGAACAGGGACCAGGCTGAAGCTTTCTTT	CATPNRDQAEAFF	TRBJ1-1	TRBV2	.	.
TGTGCCAGCACAGGGGCCTTCTCCTACGAGCAGTACTTC	CASTGAFSYEQYF	TRBJ2-7	TRBV6-5	.	few
TGTGCCAGCAGTTCCCTGACGACAGGGCCCTACGAGCAGTACTTC	CASSSLTTGPYEQYF	TRBJ2-7	TRBV28	TRBD1	.
TGTGCCAGCAGAGGAGACAGTGAAGCTTTCTTT	CASRGDSEAFF	TRBJ1-1	TRBV5-5	.	few
TGTGCCAGCAGCTTAAGAGACAGGGCTGAAGCTTTCTTT	CASSLRDRAEAFF	TRBJ1-1	TRBV7-6	TRBD1	.
TGTGCCAGCAGCCTAAGATATACGGGGTCTCTGTGGTCTGAAGCTTTCTTT	CASSLRYTGSLWSEAFF	TRBJ1-1	TRBV7-2	.	.
TGTGCCAGTAGACCAACAGGGGGCGCCTCCTATAATTCACCCCTCCACTTT	CASRPTGGASYNSPLHF	TRBJ1-6	TRBV19	TRBD1	once
TGTGCCAGCAGCTCGTACAGGAACGCGAACACCGGGGAGCTGTTTTTT	CASSSYRNANTGELFF	TRBJ2-2	TRBV9	.	.
TGTGCCAGCGGCTTCTCCTACGAGCAGTACTTC	CASGFSYEQYF	TRBJ2-7	TRBV9	.	.
TGCGCCAGCAGCACTGGGACTAGCGGGGCCACCTACGAGCAGTACTTC	CASSTGTSGATYEQYF	TRBJ2-7	TRBV5-1	TRBD2	once
TGCGCCAGCAGATCTAGGGGGCAAGGAGAGACCCAGTACTTC	CASRSRGQGETQYF	TRBJ2-5	TRBV5-1	TRBD1	.
TGTGCCAGCAGCGTAGCCGGCACAGCACACTATGGCTACACCTTC	CASSVAGTAHYGYTF	TRBJ1-2	TRBV9	.	few
TGTGCCAGCAGCCGGACAGGGGGGGACTATGGCTACACCTTC	CASSRTGGDYGYTF	TRBJ1-2	TRBV6-1	TRBD1	.
TGTGCCATCAGAGAGACAGGGGATATGACTGAAGCTTTCTTT	CAIRETGDMTEAFF	TRBJ1-1	TRBV10-3	TRBD1	.
TGTGCCAGCAGACAGATAGCGGGGAGCACAGATACGCAGTATTTT	CASRQIAGSTDTQYF	TRBJ2-3	TRBV6-5	TRBD2	.
TGTGCCAGCAGTCCCGGGACAGGGGGAAACACCATATATTTT	CASSPGTGGNTIYF	TRBJ1-3	TRBV2	TRBD1	.
TGTGCCAGCAGCTCCGACAGCAATGAGCAGTTCTTC	CASSSDSNEQFF	TRBJ2-1	TRBV21-1	.	.
TGCGCCAGCAGCGAGCGCTGGGACACCGGGGAGCTGTTTTTT	CASSERWDTGELFF	TRBJ2-2	TRBV5-1	.	.
TGTGCGACCCGACAGGGGGCAACTGAAGCTTTCTTT	CATRQGATEAFF	TRBJ1-1	TRBV2	TRBD1	.
TGTGCCAGTAGTAGGACAGGGGCCCTCCAAGAGACCCAGTACTTC	CASSRTGALQETQYF	TRBJ2-5	TRBV19	TRBD1	.
TGTGCCTGGAGTAAATTCCATAACACCGGGGAGCTGTTTTTT	CAWSKFHNTGELFF	TRBJ2-2	TRBV30	.	.
TGTGCCAGCAGTGAGACAACTCAGGGGGGAAGAAACATTCAGTACTTC	CASSETTQGGRNIQYF	TRBJ2-4	TRBV6-1	.	once
TGTGCCAGCAGCCCGATAGCGGGGGGGCGAGATACGCAGTATTTT	CASSPIAGGRDTQYF	TRBJ2-3	TRBV7-6	TRBD2	.
TGCGCCAGCAGCACTGGACAGGGCACTGAAGCTTTCTTT	CASSTGQGTEAFF	TRBJ1-1	TRBV5-1	TRBD1	few
TGTGCCAGCAGCTTAAACATCTACGAGCAGTACTTC	CASSLNIYEQYF	TRBJ2-7	TRBV13	.	few
TGTGCCAGCAGTTACGGCGGCGAGAACTATGGCTACACCTTC	CASSYGGENYGYTF	TRBJ1-2	TRBV6-5	.	.
TGCGCCAGCAGCTTGGTAGCGGGGGGCAGAGATGAGCAGTTCTTC	CASSLVAGGRDEQFF	TRBJ2-1	TRBV5-1	TRBD2	.
TGTGCCAGCAGTACCGACCCGATAGCGAACTCCTACGAGCAGTACTTC	CASSTDPIANSYEQYF	TRBJ2-7	TRBV2	.	.
TGTGCCAGCAGCACTAGCGGGGGGCCAGACTACGAGCAGTACTTC	CASSTSGGPDYEQYF	TRBJ2-7	TRBV9	TRBD2	.
TGTGCCAGCAGCTCTCGACAGCAAGAGACCCAGTACTTC	CASSSRQQETQYF	TRBJ2-5	TRBV5-4	.	.
TGCGCCAGCAGCCAGACAGCCAACTCCTACAATGAGCAGTTCTTC	CASSQTANSYNEQFF	TRBJ2-1	TRBV5-1	.	.
TGTGCCTGGAGTGTAAGCGGGGGGAGCTCCTACAATGAGCAGTTCTTC	CAWSVSGGSSYNEQFF	TRBJ2-1	TRBV30	TRBD2	.
TGTGCCAGCAGCCGCTGGACAGGGGACTATGGCTACACCTTC	CASSRWTGDYGYTF	TRBJ1-2	TRBV7-2	TRBD1	.
TGTGCCAGCAGCTTCAGCCCCAGGGGGAATAATGAAAAACTGTTTTTT	CASSFSPRGNNEKLFF	TRBJ1-4	TRBV11-3	TRBD1	.
TGTGCCAGCAGCGTCCAGGGCGGGGGTACGAACACCGGGGAGCTGTTTTTT	CASSVQGGGTNTGELFF	TRBJ2-2	TRBV9	TRBD2	.